These 23 T cell receptor beta chains originate from one sample sequenced in a study of cytomegalovirus exposure and HLA in healthy donors. This PCR relied on a set of 60 Vbeta primers and 13 Jbeta primers. Generated by immunoSEQ multiplex PCR, the TCRdb table keeps only in-frame clones and is missing some. The sample lists some 140,000 clones; around 79% were seen once. Material: PBMCs. These TCRs come from a man between 18 and 29 years old in good health and CMV-seronegative.

The rearrangement uses TRBV11-2 and TRBJ2-5; 7 bases map to TRBD2. The CDR3 spans 14 residues. Losses at the gene ends were 5 bases for V and 1 base for J; bases not matched to a gene: 4. Germline CDR1 reads SGHAT; CDR2 reads FQNNGV. CDR3 residues: CASSPPGGQETQYF. CDR3 DNA: TGTGCCAGCAGCCCCCCGGGAGGCCAAGAGACCCAGTACTTC. Full variable domain (outside the CDR3, taken from reference TRBV11-2 and TRBJ2-5): EAGVAQSPRYKIIEKRQSVAFWCNPISGHATLYWYQQILGQGPKLLIQFQNNGVVDDSQLPKDRFSAERLKGVDSTLKIQPAKLEDSAVYLCASSPPGGQETQYFGPGTRLLVL.

The chain has TRBV13 and TRBJ2-5; D gene unclear. Germline CDR1 PRHDT, CDR2 FYEKMQ (reference sequence). This CDR3 spans 15 amino acids. Trimming left V 3 bases short and J 0 bases short, with 11 bases between. The CDR3 loop is CASSFEAGNQETQYF. CDR3 coding DNA: TGTGCCAGCAGCTTTGAAGCAGGAAACCAAGAGACCCAGTACTTC. Complete variable domain (other parts from reference TRBV13 and TRBJ2-5): AAGVIQSPRHLIKEKRETATLKCYPIPRHDTVYWYQQGPGQDPQFLISFYEKMQSDKGSIPDRFSAQQFSDYHSELNMSSLELGDSALYFCASSFEAGNQETQYFGPGTRLLVL.

This clone was observed a handful of times. The chain couples TRBV19 to TRBJ1-2; D is possibly TRBD1 (5 bases). V gave up 7 bases and J gave up 4 bases, with 19 bases separating them. CDR1 and CDR2 from the germline V gene are LNHDA and SQIVND (reference sequence). The CDR3 covers 15 residues. CDR3 protein: CASNLVGTGGYGYTF. DNA for the CDR3: TGTGCCAGTAACCTGGTGGGTACAGGCGGCTATGGCTACACCTTC.

This clone was observed a few times. The V and J genes are TRBV21-1 and TRBJ2-7; the table's D call, TRBD2, has no DNA check behind it. TRBV21-1 corresponds to a pseudogene. The CDR3 spans 12 residues. CDR3: CASTGGAYEQYF. The CDR3 DNA follows: TGTGCCAGCACCGGGGGGGCCTACGAGCAGTACTTC.

The chain employs TRBV2 and TRBJ2-7; D not resolved. This CDR3 has 13 residues. CDR1 and CDR2 (germline): SNHLY, FYNNEI. The ends were cut back, 5 bases at V and 1 base at J, with 9 bases in the middle. The CDR3 protein is CASSTGGSYEQYF. In DNA form, the CDR3 reads TGTGCCAGCAGTACCGGCGGATCCTACGAGCAGTACTTC.

This clone was recorded a few times. V is TRBV19 and J is TRBJ1-5; D possibly corresponds to TRBD1 (6 bases). V lost 9 bases and J lost 0, with 12 bases in between. Germline CDR1 LNHDA, CDR2 SQIVND (reference sequence). This CDR3 comprises 14 residues. CDR3 region: CASGQLYSNQPQHF. In DNA, the CDR3 is TGTGCCAGCGGACAGCTCTATAGCAATCAGCCCCAGCATTTT.

The V call is TRBV19, the J call TRBJ1-4; 10 positions agree with TRBD1. Trimming removed 4 bases from V and 8 bases from J; junction bases left unmatched: 7. Germline CDR1 reads LNHDA; CDR2 reads SQIVND (reference sequence). This CDR3 contains 15 residues. For the CDR3, the DNA is TGTGCCAGTAGTACCGGGACAGGGGCGCGCGAAAAACTGTTTTTT. This gives the protein CASSTGTGAREKLFF.

The CDR3 DNA follows: TGCGCCAGCAGCCCCAGGGGGATCAACTATGGCTACACCTTC. Translating gives CASSPRGINYGYTF. The chain carries TRBV4-1 and TRBJ1-2; 7 nucleotides agree with TRBD1. This CDR3 contains 14 residues. In germline, CDR1 is MGHRA, CDR2 YSYEKL. V lost 4 bases and J lost 2; bases outside the gene matches: 4.

J is TRBJ2-7 and V is TRBV29-1; 7 bases align to TRBD1. CDR3 length: 13 residues. Germline trimming cut 5 bases from V and 2 bases from J; bases unmatched to any gene: 6. Germline lookup yields CDR1 SQVTM and CDR2 ANQGSEA. The CDR3 region is CSVSRTGTYEQYF. DNA for the CDR3: TGCAGCGTTTCAAGGACAGGCACCTACGAGCAGTACTTC.

This chain connects TRBV19 to TRBJ1-2, with 8 nucleotides matching TRBD1. The V gene end was trimmed by 4 bases and the J gene end by 7 bases; junction bases not matched to a gene: 14. Germline assignment: CDR1 LNHDA and CDR2 SQIVND (reference sequence). There are 16 residues in the CDR3. The CDR3 sequence is CASSTSQGPDRVGYTF. The CDR3 DNA is TGTGCCAGTAGTACCTCCCAAGGTCCGGACAGGGTTGGCTACACCTTC.

The chain joins TRBV5-4 to TRBJ1-1; 7 nucleotides agree with TRBD1. Germline CDR1 reads SGHNT; CDR2 reads YYREEE (reference sequence). Trimming took 2 bases from V and 5 from J; bases not matched to a gene: 6. The CDR3 is 14 amino acids. The CDR3 loop is CASSFGQEWTEAFF. Here the CDR3 DNA reads TGTGCCAGCAGCTTCGGACAGGAGTGGACTGAAGCTTTCTTT.

The chain recombines TRBV20-1 with TRBJ2-1; TRBD2 is a possible D gene (6 bases). Germline V lookup: CDR1 DFQATT, CDR2 SNEGSKA (reference sequence). The CDR3 contains 11 residues. V gave up 6 bases and J gave up 7 bases, with 10 bases separating them. In DNA, the CDR3 is TGCAGTGCCCGGGACTTAAATGAGCAGTTCTTC. Translated, it gives CSARDLNEQFF.

V is TRBV7-2 and J is TRBJ1-6; D gene unclear. Germline V gene lookup returns CDR1 SGHTA and CDR2 FQGNSA. V was clipped by 4 bases and J by 0 bases, with 13 bases between them. This CDR3 has 17 amino acids. In DNA form, the CDR3 reads TGTGCCAGCAGCTCGACTGTTATTAGCTCCTATAATTCACCCCTCCACTTT. Translation gives CASSSTVISSYNSPLHF.

The V and J genes are TRBV23-1 and TRBJ1-6; perhaps TRBD1 as D (6 bases). TRBV23-1 qualifies as an ORF whose function is uncertain. The CDR3 is 14 amino acids. V lost 4 bases and J lost 6, with 10 bases in between. CDR3 DNA: TGCGCCAGCAGTCCGCCCAGGGGTAATTCACCCCTCCACTTT. It yields the protein CASSPPRGNSPLHF.

This chain joins TRBV18 and TRBJ2-7; TRBD1 agrees at 7 bases. The CDR3 totals 15 residues. J gave up 3 bases and V 3 bases, and 8 bases lay outside the gene matches. Germline CDR1 KGHSH, CDR2 LQKENI. The CDR3 region is CASSPPDRIYYEQYF. The CDR3 DNA sequence: TGTGCCAGCTCACCCCCGGACAGGATATACTACGAGCAGTACTTC.

The rearrangement links TRBV13 to TRBJ2-7, with 7 bases that match TRBD1. This CDR3 comprises 15 residues. The junction had 11 bases not matched to a gene; V was cut back by 0 bases and J by 9 bases. Germline V lookup: CDR1 PRHDT, CDR2 FYEKMQ (reference sequence). The CDR3 DNA is TGTGCCAGCAGCTTAGGACAGGGGTACCTCAAAGGGCAGTACTTC. Its translation is CASSLGQGYLKGQYF.

This chain connects TRBV18 to TRBJ1-6, with D maybe TRBD1 (6 bases). Germline values: CDR1 KGHSH, CDR2 LQKENI. V was shortened by 6 bases and J by 0 bases, with 18 bases between the two germline ends. The CDR3 is made up of 18 amino acids. The DNA of the CDR3 is TGTGCCAGCTCTAACGGGACACCCCTGAGCTCCTATAATTCACCCCTCCACTTT. Translating it yields CASSNGTPLSSYNSPLHF.

The gene calls are TRBV6-6 and TRBJ1-4, with no clear D. The CDR3 extends over 14 amino acids. Germline CDR1 reads MNHNY; CDR2 reads SVGAGI (reference sequence). V was shortened by 5 bases and J by 0 bases, with 7 bases between the two germline ends. The CDR3, as DNA: TGTGCCAGCAGTCAGATGGCAACTAATGAAAAACTGTTTTTT. This encodes CASSQMATNEKLFF.

V is TRBV4-1 and J is TRBJ1-1, with no clear D. Trimming left V 0 bases short and J 1 base short, with 12 bases between. CDR3 length: 16 amino acids. The germline CDR1 and CDR2 sequences are MGHRA and YSYEKL. In nucleotides, the CDR3 is TGCGCCAGCAGCCAAGATAGTTCGTTAAGGAACACTGAAGCTTTCTTT. It specifies CASSQDSSLRNTEAFF.

Comments on this clone: One end of the junction fails to match germline, which may point to a read error. The chain couples TRBV7-9 to TRBJ2-4, with D uncertain. This CDR3 spans 15 amino acids. Germline V lookup: CDR1 SEHNR, CDR2 FQNEAQ (reference sequence). The CDR3 here is CASSPTAEPKNSQYF. In DNA, the CDR3 is TGTGCCAGCAGCCCTACGGCAGAGCCCAAAAACAGTCAGTACTTC.

This clone has just a few counts. The gene calls are TRBV4-1 and TRBJ2-1; 8 positions match TRBD2. Germline loops: CDR1 MGHRA, CDR2 YSYEKL. The CDR3 length is 15 residues. V was pared by 0 bases and J by 8 bases, with 6 bases of the junction left unmatched. CDR3: CASSQDRGGSDEQFF. The DNA of the CDR3 is TGCGCCAGCAGCCAAGATCGGGGGGGCTCCGATGAGCAGTTCTTC.

The chain has TRBV4-1 and TRBJ2-7, with D tentatively TRBD2 (6 bases). Germline V gives CDR1 MGHRA, CDR2 YSYEKL. There are 12 residues in the CDR3. Trimming left V 4 bases short and J 5 bases short, with 9 bases between. CDR3 sequence: CASSLSGDEQYF. CDR3 DNA: TGCGCCAGCAGCCTCTCGGGGGACGAGCAGTACTTC.

This clone was recorded a few times. The rearrangement joins TRBV4-2 to TRBJ1-1; the D gene is possibly TRBD1 (5 bases). CDR1 and CDR2 from the germline V gene are LGHNA and YNFKEQ. The germline V and J ends were trimmed by 4 bases and 8 bases, with 20 bases remaining between them. The CDR3 totals 15 residues. DNA for the CDR3: TGTGCCAGCAGCCTGGGGCGGAGCATCAAGTTCGAAGCTTTCTTT. Its protein product is CASSLGRSIKFEAFF.